At least ten counts were recorded for the clone carrying this T cell receptor beta chain. Its target is not known. This sample is drawn from a study of T-cell reconstitution after alpha-beta-depleted transplantation in children. General study points: Expanded clones from the graft, numbering several hundred, reportedly supplied alpha-beta T cells about two months after transplant. For some patients, TCRbeta diversity was high at day 60 because of recipient T cells and thymic progenitors that survived. T-cell numbers and diversity one year post-transplant derived largely from freshly generated T cells.

The CDR3 runs 19 residues. This sample's TCRbeta library carried unique molecular identifier barcodes. MiXCR, applied by TCRdb to the PCR reads, yields one record per CDR3 protein. The sample includes roughly 48,000 distinct CDR3 sequences, about 5.7% of them seen just once. The clonotype was recovered from a female patient aged 2-15 years who had a stem cell transplant for aplastic anemia, so the T cells may come from the graft donor. Sequenced here: PBMCs, mostly from graft donor cells, sampled 60 days after TCRalphabeta/CD19-depleted stem cell transplant. V and J are TRBV21-1 and TRBJ2-3; whether TRBD1, the table's D call, matches the DNA was not checked. TRBV21-1 is a pseudogene. The CDR3: CASSLRDSRSGDGTDTQYF. The CDR3 DNA sequence: TGTGCCAGCAGCCTCCGGGACAGCCGTAGCGGGGACGGCACAGATACGCAGTATTTT.